This entry lists 28 T cell receptor beta chains sequenced from one sample in a study of T cells in Graves' hyperthyroidism and ophthalmopathy. RNA transcripts yielded amplified TCR beta CDR3 regions. First-round RT-PCR with HTBI primers amplified the TCR CDR3 region. TCRdb reanalysed the multiplex PCR reads using MiXCR and keeps one entry per CDR3 protein. The sample contains over 150,000 distinct CDR3 sequences, roughly a sixth of which appear only once. Input material: blood. The receptors were gathered from a woman aged 50 to 60 with Graves' hyperthyroidism.

Many counts were recorded for this clonotype. This chain's CDR3 is CASSYTSGSPYNEQFF. The CDR3 DNA follows: TGTGCCAGCAGCTATACTAGCGGGAGCCCCTACAATGAGCAGTTCTTC. The genes are TRBV7-2 and TRBJ2-1, with 11 bases that match TRBD2. The germline V gene has CDR1 SGHTA and CDR2 FQGNSA. V lost 4 bases to trimming and J lost 2 bases; unmatched junction nucleotides: 4. This CDR3 has 16 residues. The full variable domain, in which reference TRBV7-2 and TRBJ2-1 provide the parts outside the CDR3, is GAGVSQSPSNKVTEKGKDVELRCDPISGHTALYWYRQSLGQGLEFLIYFQGNSAPDKSGLPSDRFSAERTGGSVSTLTIQRTQQEDSAVYLCASSYTSGSPYNEQFFGPGTRLTVL.

V usage is TRBV3-1 and J usage is TRBJ2-2; no reliable D call. This CDR3 comprises 15 residues. The germline CDR1 and CDR2 sequences are LGHDT and YNNKEL (reference sequence). V lost 0 bases, J lost 8 bases, and 13 bases lay in between. The CDR3 DNA is TGTGCCAGCAGCCAAGATCTTCTGGGTATGGGGGAGCTGTTTTTT. Encoded protein: CASSQDLLGMGELFF.

The rearrangement joins TRBV3-1 to TRBJ1-6, with D possibly TRBD1 on 6 matching bases. Germline CDR1 reads LGHDT; CDR2 reads YNNKEL (reference sequence). V lost 4 bases to trimming and J lost 8 bases, with 15 bases between them. The CDR3 covers 15 residues. The CDR3 DNA reads as TGTGCCAGCAGCCCGAGTACAGGGACCTATTCACCCCTCCACTTT. This codes for CASSPSTGTYSPLHF.

In this sample, this clonotype turned up a few times. The rearrangement joins TRBV7-3 to TRBJ2-2, with unresolved D. Per the germline V gene, CDR1 is SGHTA and CDR2 is FQGTGA. V lost 2 bases to trimming and J lost 5 bases, with 12 bases between them. The CDR3 length is 15 residues. In DNA form, the CDR3 reads TGTGCCAGCAGCTTAGGGCAGGCCACTACCGGGGAGCTGTTTTTT. It yields the protein CASSLGQATTGELFF.

This clonotype has at least ten counts. The rearrangement links TRBV7-3 to TRBJ2-3; perhaps TRBD1 as D (6 bases). Germline CDR1 and CDR2: SGHTA and FQGTGA. The CDR3 totals 15 residues. The V end was cut by 5 bases, the J end by 4 bases, with 16 bases between. The CDR3 here is CASSPGVTKADTQYF. The CDR3 coding sequence is TGTGCCAGCAGCCCAGGGGTGACAAAGGCAGATACGCAGTATTTT.

In the case of this clonotype: Being one base from a much bigger clone, this may be a read error. V gene TRBV27 combines with J gene TRBJ2-7; D may be TRBD2 (9 bases). CDR3 length: 15 amino acids. Trimming shortened V by 11 bases and J by 7 bases, and 27 bases separated the two germline ends. The germline V gene has CDR1 MNHEY and CDR2 SMNVEV (reference sequence). The CDR3, as DNA: TGTGCCGGCGGGAGGGCGCAGGGGGCATCGTGGGAGCAGTACTTC. Translation gives CAGGRAQGASWEQYF.

This clonotype was recorded at least ten times. The chain links TRBV28 to TRBJ1-1; D unresolved. Trimming left V 9 bases short and J 6 bases short, with 11 bases between. The CDR3 loop spans 11 amino acids. Germline V gene sequence: CDR1 MDHEN, CDR2 SYDVKM. CDR3 sequence reads: CASGRGAEAFF. The CDR3 DNA follows: TGTGCCAGTGGACGGGGAGCTGAAGCTTTCTTT.

This clonotype was counted between two and nine times. J is TRBJ2-5 and V is TRBV18; 8 bases align to TRBD1. Germline lookup yields CDR1 KGHSH and CDR2 LQKENI. This CDR3 is 16 amino acids long. With V trimmed by 6 bases and J by 4 bases, 13 bases remained unmatched. The DNA for the CDR3 is TGTGCCAGCTCTCCCTCGGACAGGGTCAGGGGAGAGACCCAGTACTTC. Encoded protein: CASSPSDRVRGETQYF.

This clonotype was counted many times. The rearrangement links TRBV28 to TRBJ1-5, with 8 bases lining up with TRBD1. J gave up 3 bases and V 3 bases, and 10 bases lay outside the gene matches. The CDR3 covers 17 residues. Germline-derived CDR1 and CDR2 are MDHEN and SYDVKM. The CDR3 nucleotides read TGTGCCAGCAGTTTTGGGGGGGTGACAGGGGACAATCAGCCCCAGCATTTT. Translating it yields CASSFGGVTGDNQPQHF.

Only a few counts were recorded for this clonotype. A junction boundary mismatches the germline segment, possibly from a read error. This sequence joins TRBV12-3 or TRBV12-4 and TRBJ2-7, with D possibly being TRBD1 (6 bases). CDR3 size: 14 residues. CDR3 loop: CASSPDRYSCEQYF. Written as DNA, the CDR3 is TGTGCCAGCAGCCCCGACAGGTACTCCTGCGAGCAGTACTTC.

In its sample, this clonotype was seen many times. This sequence joins TRBV9 and TRBJ1-1; TRBD1 aligns across 10 bases. After removal of 4 bases from V and 4 bases from J, the junction contained 4 bases not matched to a gene. Germline assignment: CDR1 SGDLS and CDR2 YYNGEE. The CDR3 runs 14 residues. The CDR3 protein is CASSPRTGGTEAFF. The CDR3 DNA reads TGTGCCAGCAGCCCACGGACAGGGGGCACTGAAGCTTTCTTT.

In its sample, this clonotype was seen many times. CDR3 in amino acids: CASSVTPGGGQETQYF. The CDR3 DNA reads as TGTGCCAGCAGCGTTACCCCCGGGGGGGGACAAGAGACCCAGTACTTC. This chain links TRBV7-9 with TRBJ2-5; TRBD2 matches at 8 bases. The CDR3 totals 16 residues. The V and J ends lost 5 bases and 2 bases, in that order; junction bases with no gene match: 10. Per the germline V gene, CDR1 is SEHNR and CDR2 is FQNEAQ (reference sequence).

This clonotype was found a few times. CDR3 DNA: TGTGCCAGCAGCCAAGGGTCTTTTCTTAACACTGAAGCTTTCTTT. This codes for CASSQGSFLNTEAFF. This chain links TRBV13 with TRBJ1-1; D not resolved. Germline CDR1 is PRHDT and CDR2 is FYEKMQ (reference sequence). CDR3 size: 15 residues. V was pared by 5 bases and J by 2 bases, with 15 bases between.

This sequence joins TRBV12-3 or TRBV12-4 and TRBJ2-1, with no clear D. The CDR3 runs to 12 residues. V was pared by 7 bases and J by 10 bases, with 14 bases between. For the CDR3, the DNA is TGTGCCAGCACCTTTGCGTCGGTCGAGCAGTTCTTC. Translation gives CASTFASVEQFF.

The rearrangement uses TRBV20-1 and TRBJ2-1; TRBD2 matches at 7 bases. The CDR3 covers 12 residues. With V trimmed by 7 bases and J by 8 bases, 8 bases remained unmatched. The germline CDR1 and CDR2 sequences are DFQATT and SNEGSKA (reference sequence). Here the CDR3 reads CSVPGTTHEQFF. The DNA of the CDR3 is TGCAGTGTACCCGGGACTACGCATGAGCAGTTCTTC.

This chain links TRBV12-3 or TRBV12-4 with TRBJ1-1; unclear D gene. The CDR3 covers 14 residues. Trimming stripped 1 base from V and 6 bases from J, with 12 bases between. CDR3 loop: CASSLDNAGAEAFF. In DNA, the CDR3 is TGTGCCAGCAGTTTAGACAACGCCGGTGCTGAAGCTTTCTTT.

This clonotype showed up many times. V and J are TRBV12-3 or TRBV12-4 and TRBJ2-1; weak D call: TRBD2 (6 bases). The ends were cut back, 3 bases at V and 8 bases at J, with 14 bases in the middle. The CDR3 covers 14 residues. CDR3 loop: CASSFRDFRDEQFF. CDR3 bases: TGTGCCAGCAGTTTTAGGGACTTTCGGGATGAGCAGTTCTTC.

A few counts support this clonotype. V gene TRBV13 combines with J gene TRBJ2-5; the D gene is possibly TRBD1 (6 bases). The CDR3 runs to 16 residues. The germline V gene has CDR1 PRHDT and CDR2 FYEKMQ (reference sequence). V was cut by 5 bases and J by 3 bases, with 19 bases left in between. CDR3 in amino acids: CASSQPGTWQKETQYF. CDR3 in DNA: TGTGCCAGCAGCCAACCCGGGACATGGCAAAAAGAGACCCAGTACTTC.

The DNA of the CDR3 is TGCAGTGTAGTCCAGGGGAATGGCTACACCTTC. It translates to CSVVQGNGYTF. This sequence joins TRBV20-1 and TRBJ1-2; TRBD1 might be the D (6 bases). This CDR3 is built from 11 residues. V gave up 7 bases and J gave up 6 bases, with 12 bases separating them. Looked up from germline, CDR1 is DFQATT and CDR2 is SNEGSKA (reference sequence).

This clonotype showed up many times. This rearrangement joins TRBV11-2 to TRBJ2-7; D is possibly TRBD2 (5 bases). The CDR3 totals 16 residues. The ends were cut back, 0 bases at V and 2 bases at J, with 14 bases in the middle. CDR1 and CDR2 (germline): SGHAT, FQNNGV. CDR3 nucleotides: TGTGCCAGCAGCTTAGACCTGCCGGGAAATACCTACGAGCAGTACTTC. It yields the protein CASSLDLPGNTYEQYF. The full variable domain, its missing parts supplied by reference TRBV11-2 and TRBJ2-7, is EAGVAQSPRYKIIEKRQSVAFWCNPISGHATLYWYQQILGQGPKLLIQFQNNGVVDDSQLPKDRFSAERLKGVDSTLKIQPAKLEDSAVYLCASSLDLPGNTYEQYFGPGTRLTVT.

The gene calls are TRBV6-1 and TRBJ2-7; 8 bases are shared with TRBD2. This CDR3 has 14 amino acids. The germline gives CDR1 MNHNS, CDR2 SASEGT. J was trimmed by 5 bases and V by 6 bases; bases with no gene match: 9. CDR3 in DNA: TGTGCCAGCAGATTTCTAGCGGGTGGCCACGAGCAGTACTTC. It is translated as CASRFLAGGHEQYF.

This clonotype was seen repeatedly, ten times or more. The rearrangement uses TRBV7-2 and TRBJ2-3; 9 bases fit TRBD2. V lost 6 bases and J lost 2; bases outside the gene matches: 3. Germline V gene data show CDR1 as SGHTA and CDR2 as FQGNSA. The CDR3 extends over 14 amino acids. As DNA, the CDR3 is TGTGCCAGCAGGAGGACTAGCGACACAGATACGCAGTATTTT. This gives the protein CASRRTSDTDTQYF. The full variable domain, its missing parts supplied by reference TRBV7-2 and TRBJ2-3, is GAGVSQSPSNKVTEKGKDVELRCDPISGHTALYWYRQSLGQGLEFLIYFQGNSAPDKSGLPSDRFSAERTGGSVSTLTIQRTQQEDSAVYLCASRRTSDTDTQYFGPGTRLTVL.

This clonotype has more than one count but fewer than ten. The V gene is TRBV10-3, the J gene TRBJ2-1; D is perhaps TRBD2 (7 bases). The CDR3 extends over 17 amino acids. In germline, CDR1 is ENHRY, CDR2 SYGVKD. V was clipped by 6 bases and J by 0 bases, with 18 bases between them. CDR3 coding DNA: TGTGCCATCAGGCAGGCGGCAGGGGACTACTCCTACAATGAGCAGTTCTTC. This encodes CAIRQAAGDYSYNEQFF.

The chain couples TRBV13 to TRBJ2-7, with 9 bases lining up with TRBD1. V lost 4 bases and J lost 6; bases outside the gene matches: 7. Germline V gene data show CDR1 as PRHDT and CDR2 as FYEKMQ (reference sequence). The CDR3 is 14 residues long. The CDR3 region has the DNA TGTGCCAGCAGCTCCAGGACAGGGGACAGCGAGCAGTACTTC. Protein sequence: CASSSRTGDSEQYF.

This clonotype was detected ten times or more. V gene TRBV20-1 combines with J gene TRBJ2-5; perhaps TRBD1 as D (6 bases). From germline, CDR1 is DFQATT and CDR2 SNEGSKA (reference sequence). The CDR3 has 14 residues. V was clipped by 6 bases and J by 0 bases, with 14 bases between them. The CDR3 protein is CSATGQINQETQYF. Here the CDR3 DNA reads TGCAGTGCAACTGGACAGATAAACCAAGAGACCCAGTACTTC.

The V gene is TRBV5-1, the J gene TRBJ2-7; TRBD2 aligns across 14 bases. After removal of 2 bases from V and 0 bases from J, the junction contained 4 bases not matched to a gene. CDR3 size: 17 residues. Germline V CDR1 and CDR2: SGHRS, YFSETQ. The CDR3 region is CASSFGLAGGNSYEQYF. The CDR3 coding sequence is TGCGCCAGCAGCTTCGGACTAGCGGGAGGCAACTCCTACGAGCAGTACTTC.

This chain connects TRBV20-1 to TRBJ2-3; 10 positions match TRBD2. Germline V gene data show CDR1 as DFQATT and CDR2 as SNEGSKA (reference sequence). V gave up 6 bases and J gave up 4 bases; unmatched junction bases: 13. This CDR3 has 16 residues. CDR3 protein: CSAQNRLAGVSDTQYF. The CDR3 DNA reads as TGCAGTGCGCAAAACAGGCTAGCGGGAGTCTCAGATACGCAGTATTTT.

In this sample, this clonotype turned up many times. The chain carries TRBV20-1 and TRBJ2-7, with 7 bases fitting TRBD1. Germline CDR1 and CDR2: DFQATT and SNEGSKA (reference sequence). CDR3 length: 16 amino acids. The trim removed 0 bases at V and 2 bases at J, leaving 10 bases unmatched. CDR3 DNA sequence: TGCAGTGCTAGAGATCACCACCGGGACAGCCCCTACGAGCAGTACTTC. As protein: CSARDHHRDSPYEQYF.